Listed here are 19 T cell receptor beta chains from one sample, sequenced in a study of T-cell reconstitution after alpha-beta-depleted transplantation in children. A TCRbeta library incorporating unique molecular identifiers was prepared. TCRdb independently ran MiXCR on the PCR reads; one entry per CDR3 protein. The table shows approximately 230,000 distinct CDR3 sequences, with around 25% occurring only once. Sample: PBMCs, taken before TCRalphabeta/CD19-depleted stem cell transplant. These TCRs come from a girl under 10 years old with Fanconi anemia, due to receive a stem cell transplant.

There are a few counts of this clonotype. This chain joins TRBV6-5 and TRBJ2-1; weak D call: TRBD2 (7 bases). The CDR3 consists of 16 residues. The germline V gene has CDR1 MNHEY and CDR2 SVGAGI. V lost 5 bases, J lost 7 bases, and 21 bases lay in between. CDR3 in DNA: TGTGCCAGCAGTCACCTTTTTTGGGGGGGCTTTAATGAGCAGTTCTTC. It codes for CASSHLFWGGFNEQFF.

This clonotype was seen at least ten times. The V and J genes are TRBV29-1 and TRBJ2-1, with a possible D match to TRBD2 (6 bases). There are 12 residues in the CDR3. Germline-derived CDR1 and CDR2 are SQVTM and ANQGSEA. V was clipped by 6 bases and J by 2 bases, with 8 bases between them. The CDR3 nucleotides read TGCAGCGTGACTAGAACCTACAATGAGCAGTTCTTC. Protein sequence: CSVTRTYNEQFF.

This clonotype was observed once. This rearrangement joins TRBV6-6 to TRBJ2-5; D is ambiguous. CDR1 and CDR2 from the germline V gene are MNHNY and SVGAGI (reference sequence). V lost 0 bases and J 6 bases, leaving 2 bases between the germline ends. CDR3 size: 11 residues. In DNA form, the CDR3 reads TGTGCCAGCAGTTACTCTCAGACCCAGTACTTC. Amino acids: CASSYSQTQYF.

This clonotype was found many times. The chain has TRBV20-1 and TRBJ1-5; D is unclear. There are 9 residues in the CDR3. V shed 7 bases and J shed 7 bases, with 5 bases lying between them. CDR1 DFQATT and CDR2 SNEGSKA come from the germline V gene (reference sequence). This CDR3 reads CSVGQPQHF. The CDR3 coding sequence is TGCAGTGTAGGACAGCCCCAGCATTTT.

This clonotype was picked up many times. The J gene is TRBJ2-1, the V gene TRBV12-3 or TRBV12-4; TRBD1 matches 7 bases. The CDR3 spans 14 residues. V shed 7 bases, J shed 9 bases, and the junction held 12 bases outside the gene matches. The CDR3 DNA reads as TGTGCCAGCACCCCCGACAGGGACGGAGTTGAGCAGTTCTTC. It is translated as CASTPDRDGVEQFF.

This clonotype was detected a few times. The rearrangement links TRBV29-1 to TRBJ2-5; 9 nucleotides agree with TRBD1. The germline V gene encodes CDR1 SQVTM and CDR2 ANQGSEA. The CDR3 contains 13 residues. The V and J ends lost 6 bases and 4 bases, in that order; junction bases with no gene match: 6. The chain's CDR3 is CSVWTGVGETQYF. The CDR3 region has the DNA TGCAGCGTATGGACAGGGGTGGGAGAGACCCAGTACTTC.

V is TRBV6-1 and J is TRBJ2-7, with 10 bases lining up with TRBD2. The germline CDR1 and CDR2 sequences are MNHNS and SASEGT. The CDR3 spans 13 residues. After removal of 7 bases from V and 5 bases from J, the junction contained 5 bases not matched to a gene. The chain's CDR3 is CASNLAGANEQYF. The CDR3 coding sequence is TGTGCCAGCAATCTAGCGGGAGCAAACGAGCAGTACTTC.

The rearrangement uses TRBV20-1 and TRBJ2-3; D gene uncertain. The V end lost 6 bases, the J end lost 3 bases, and 16 bases lay between the germline ends. Germline assignment: CDR1 DFQATT and CDR2 SNEGSKA (reference sequence). This CDR3 is built from 14 residues. In nucleotides, the CDR3 is TGCAGTGCCTCAGATGTGAGGCTGACAGATACGCAGTATTTT. It specifies CSASDVRLTDTQYF.

This clonotype was seen repeatedly, ten times or more. The rearrangement joins TRBV15 to TRBJ1-2, with TRBD1 identical over 7 bases. V lost 4 bases, J lost 4 bases, and 6 bases stayed unmatched. CDR1 and CDR2 (germline): LNHNV, YYDKDF (reference sequence). There are 14 residues in the CDR3. The CDR3 nucleotides are TGTGCCACCAGCAAACGAGGACAGGTCTATGGCTACACCTTC. Its protein product is CATSKRGQVYGYTF.

This clonotype has only a few counts. Since a much larger clone is just one base distant, this may be a read error. The rearrangement joins TRBV6-6 to TRBJ2-1; D unresolved. This CDR3 is built from 12 residues. In germline, CDR1 is MNHNY, CDR2 SVGAGI (reference sequence). V was cut by 5 bases and J by 4 bases, with 6 bases left in between. Written as DNA, the CDR3 is TGTGCCAGCAGTGAGATTTACAATGAGCAGTTCTTC. Translating it yields CASSEIYNEQFF.

This clonotype was counted between two and nine times. V gene TRBV6-5 combines with J gene TRBJ2-3; perhaps D is TRBD1 or TRBD2 (6 bases each). The V gene's germline CDR1 is MNHEY and CDR2 SVGAGI. This CDR3 contains 14 residues. V was clipped by 1 base and J by 4 bases, with 9 bases between them. This CDR3 is CASSYFGGPDTQYF. The CDR3 nucleotides are TGTGCCAGCAGTTACTTCGGGGGCCCAGATACGCAGTATTTT.

CDR3: CASSPAREEQYF. The CDR3, as DNA: TGTGCCAGCTCACCGGCTAGGGAGGAGCAGTACTTC. The chain has TRBV18 and TRBJ2-7, with D possibly TRBD2 on 5 matching bases. The length of the CDR3 is 12 residues. CDR1 KGHSH and CDR2 LQKENI come from the germline V gene. Trimming removed 3 bases at V and 7 bases at J, with 10 bases between.

The CDR3: CASSPSTTDTQYF. CDR3 nucleotide sequence: TGCGCCAGCAGCCCCTCCACTACAGATACGCAGTATTTT. The chain carries TRBV5-1 and TRBJ2-3; D unresolved. Germline loops: CDR1 SGHRS, CDR2 YFSETQ. Trimming took 4 bases from V and 3 from J, leaving 9 bases between them. The CDR3 spans 13 residues.

This clonotype has more than one count but fewer than ten. The V call is TRBV6-1, the J call TRBJ2-6; D not resolved. The V gene lost 7 bases and the J gene lost 0 bases, with 4 bases spanning the gap. This CDR3 region has 13 residues. Per germline, CDR1 MNHNS and CDR2 SASEGT. The CDR3 region has the DNA TGTGCCAGCATGATCTCTGGGGCCAACGTCCTGACTTTC. Translation gives CASMISGANVLTF.

Concerning this clonotype itself: This may stem from a read error, because a much larger clone lies one nucleotide away. The chain links TRBV12-3 or TRBV12-4 to TRBJ1-1, with unresolved D. This CDR3 is 12 amino acids long. V lost 8 bases, J lost 7 bases, and 14 bases lay in between. The CDR3 region is CASGFNLNEAFF. Here the CDR3 DNA reads TGTGCCAGCGGCTTTAACTTAAATGAAGCTTTCTTT.

This clonotype appeared a few times. The chain links TRBV5-1 to TRBJ2-3; no clear D. CDR1 and CDR2 from the germline V gene are SGHRS and YFSETQ. The CDR3 runs 13 residues. V lost 0 bases and J 6 bases, leaving 8 bases between the germline ends. The CDR3 loop is CASSLALDDTQYF. For the CDR3, the DNA is TGCGCCAGCAGCTTGGCCTTGGATGATACGCAGTATTTT.

This clonotype was counted many times. The chain uses TRBV10-3 and TRBJ2-3, with D perhaps TRBD2 (6 bases). This CDR3 has 14 amino acids. V lost 7 bases and J lost 5, with 16 bases in between. Germline values: CDR1 ENHRY, CDR2 SYGVKD. CDR3 nucleotides: TGTGCCATCAAAACTAGCCTGGCACAAGATACGCAGTATTTT. Residues: CAIKTSLAQDTQYF.

The chain has TRBV12-3 or TRBV12-4 and TRBJ2-7; D uncertain. V was cut by 1 base and J by 3 bases, with 7 bases left in between. The CDR3 length is 13 residues. The CDR3, as DNA: TGTGCCAGCAGTTTAGATCCACGCTACGAGCAGTACTTC. Encoded protein: CASSLDPRYEQYF.

The rearrangement uses TRBV12-3 or TRBV12-4 and TRBJ2-1; D uncertain. The V end lost 2 bases, the J end lost 4 bases, and 9 bases lay between the germline ends. This CDR3 is 14 amino acids long. The CDR3 loop is CASSLSAEYNEQFF. The CDR3 DNA is TGTGCCAGCAGTTTAAGCGCCGAATACAATGAGCAGTTCTTC.